This TCR beta chain emerged from a study of beta chain features in type 1 diabetes. V shed 4 bases and J 5 bases; nucleotides not matched to a gene: 2. Germline V gene lookup returns CDR1 SGHRS and CDR2 YFSETQ. The length of the CDR3 is 14 residues. Sequenced material consisted of expressed TCRB transcripts (all of the isolated RNA was reverse transcribed). Here immunoSEQ multiplex PCR was the method, and the copy in TCRdb shows in-frame clones only, minus some. The profile covers about 140,000 clones, with about 9.4% appearing a single time and around 1.2% taken by the ten largest. Donors underwent one heparinised blood draw, around 100 mL on average. With respect to this clone: Other DNA sequences of this sample code for an identical CDR3.

The gene calls are TRBV5-1 and TRBJ1-5, with TRBD1 matching over 11 bases. The sample comprised naive CD4+ T cells from blood. The sequence was collected from a man between 18 and 29 years old in good health. The chain's CDR3 is CASSPGQGDQPQHF. The CDR3 DNA is TGCGCCAGCAGCCCGGGACAGGGGGATCAGCCCCAGCATTTT. Looking up the rest from reference TRBV5-1 and TRBJ1-5 gives the full variable domain: KAGVTQTPRYLIKTRGQQVTLSCSPISGHRSVSWYQQTPGQGLQFLFEYFSETQRNKGNFPGRFSGRQFSNSRSEMNVSTLELGDSALYLCASSPGQGDQPQHFGDGTRLSIL.